This record concerns one T cell receptor (beta chain) sequence. Its specific antigen is unknown. The sample holds no much larger clone one base away, and base qualities are not on file. The Quick-DNA Microprep Kit was used to extract genomic DNA from the sorted cells. TCRbeta DNA was amplified with the immunoSEQ hsTCRbeta kit following the manufacturer's protocol. An Illumina MiSeq instrument was used to sequence the TCRbeta libraries. The published analysis was carried out like this. Following removal of out-of-frame sequences, roughly 2 million distinct TCRbeta sequences were retained, with an average of about 63,000 per individual. Each individual was scored according to the count of about 150 previously reported CMV-associated TCRbeta sequences and the total productive distinct TCRbeta count. A beta-binomial model was reimplemented in Python, and scikit-learn random forests with default parameters were trained on data from the US cohort. Classifier performance on the Belgian cohort was reported as the median AUC with percentile confidence intervals calculated over 10,000 bootstrap iterations. Not all clones reach the TCRdb copy of this immuneACCESS table, which keeps in-frame sequences only. Checked studies attribute under half of the gap to unresolved V genes and leave the rest unexplained. V, J and clone size derive from that table, while D and trimming were established from the DNA sequence. This sample has fewer than 50,000 clones in its table, and about three quarters of those were observed once. The ten largest account for roughly 6.7% of the sample.

A FACSAria II was used to sort memory CD4+ T cells, defined as single viable CD3+CD4+CD8-CD45RO+ cells. CMV serostatus was determined with a Roche Elecsys assay detecting serum IgG against CMV pp150, pp28, p38 and p52. After thawing, total CD4+ T cells were enriched by positive selection with CD4 magnetic microbeads. The samples came from a separate study whose specific focus was interrogating the CD4+ T cell memory repertoire. Peripheral blood mononuclear cells were isolated and cryopreserved according to standard operating procedures, and serum was kept at -80 degrees C. Staining used CD3-PerCP (BW264/56), CD4-APC (RPA-T4), CD45RO-PE (UCHT1) and CD8-Pacific Orange (3B5) antibodies, with Sytox blue excluding non-viable cells. This entry comes from a study of memory CD4+ T cells and cytomegalovirus serostatus (dated by TCRdb to the late 2010s). General notes on the study: The 33 healthy Belgian adults in the cohort included 9 who were CMV seropositive and approximately 25 who were CMV seronegative. To replicate a published TCR-based CMV serostatus classifier, the study sequenced CD4+ memory TCRbeta repertoires from a Belgian cohort whose cytomegalovirus serostatus was known.

On the study overall, not on this receptor specifically: Of 170 or so previously reported CMV-associated TCRbeta sequences, around 70 appeared in the CD4+ memory repertoires, each in one to five individuals. Results were interpreted as suggesting that the CMV-associated TCR signature is largely present in the CD4+ memory repertoire. CMV serostatus prediction reached a median bootstrapped AUC of around 0.95 with the original framework and 0.85 to 0.91 with a US-trained random forest. A median bootstrapped AUC of around 0.94 with a 95% CI of 0.76-1.00 was achieved on the Belgian cohort by the original-framework classifier. Only CD4+CD45RO+ memory cells were sequenced, in contrast to the original study, which included naive and memory CD4+ and CD8+ populations.

This receptor was identified in an adult in good health and CMV-seronegative. The sample consisted of memory CD4+ T cells from blood.

The CDR3 region: CASSFLPGLATDTQYF. The bases are TGTGCCAGCAGCTTCTTACCGGGACTAGCGACAGATACGCAGTATTTT. The rearrangement combines TRBV7-8 with TRBJ2-3; 10 nucleotides in the junction match TRBD2. The CDR3 starts with the cysteine, ends with the phenylalanine, and has 16 residues. The DNA shown is the 48-base CDR3, in frame from base 1. V ends up 3 bases short and J 3 bases short, with an unmatched junction base count of 6. The germline V gene sets CDR1 to SGHVS and CDR2 to FQNEAQ.